This T cell receptor beta chain was obtained from a study of blood T cell repertoires in COVID-19. Study background: The study drew acute and convalescent COVID-19 samples from the United States, Italy and Spain. PBMCs, B-cell-depleted T cells, or T cells were the source of the cDNA or gDNA that made up the material.

Data came from immunoSEQ multiplex PCR; TCRdb stores just in-frame clones and leaves some out. The sample has tens of thousands of clones, over 85% seen once. Only one count was recorded for this clone. This CDR3 contains 13 residues. With 2 bases removed from V and 5 bases from J, the gap between germline ends came to 6 bases. Germline V gene lookup returns CDR1 SEHNR and CDR2 FQNEAQ (reference sequence). Sequenced: peripheral blood. The sequence was obtained from a man between 50 and 59 years old with COVID-19, enrolled during active disease. The V call is TRBV7-9, the J call TRBJ2-2; no clear D gene. CDR3 sequence reads: CASSLSRTGELFF. CDR3 nucleotides: TGTGCCAGCAGCTTATCGCGGACCGGGGAGCTGTTTTTT.